The 10 T cell receptor beta chains below all came from one sample that was sequenced in a study of blood T cell repertoires in COVID-19. Method: immunoSEQ multiplex PCR; TCRdb's copy keeps in-frame clones and lacks some. The repertoire includes approximately 230,000 clones, about 90% of them detected once, and roughly 6.3% sits in the top ten. Input material: PBMCs or T cells enriched from blood (not recorded which). These receptors were obtained from a woman between 25 and 40 years old with acute COVID-19.

The chain links TRBV28 to TRBJ2-1; 13 bases fit TRBD2. Germline lookup yields CDR1 MDHEN and CDR2 SYDVKM. The trim removed 10 bases at V and 0 bases at J, leaving 3 bases unmatched. This CDR3 has 15 amino acids. The CDR3 protein is CAIRTSGSSYNEQFF. The DNA of the CDR3 is TGTGCCATCCGGACTAGCGGGAGCTCCTACAATGAGCAGTTCTTC.

This chain joins TRBV12-5 and TRBJ2-7; 8 nucleotides agree with TRBD1. Trimming removed 4 bases from V and 5 bases from J; junction bases left unmatched: 7. The CDR3 extends over 14 amino acids. Germline loops: CDR1 LGHNT, CDR2 FRNRAP. The CDR3 protein is CASGSGQGAHEQYF. The CDR3 nucleotides read TGTGCTAGTGGTTCCGGACAGGGCGCCCACGAGCAGTACTTC.

The V call is TRBV6-5, the J call TRBJ2-7; D uncertain. V lost 3 bases and J lost 6, with 12 bases in between. CDR3 size: 13 residues. Germline CDR1 and CDR2: MNHEY and SVGAGI. CDR3 amino acids: CASSYFPAAEQYF. CDR3 DNA sequence: TGTGCCAGCAGTTATTTCCCGGCGGCCGAGCAGTACTTC.

The chain is built from TRBV27 and TRBJ1-2, with 8 positions matching TRBD1. Germline V gives CDR1 MNHEY, CDR2 SMNVEV (reference sequence). CDR3 length: 15 residues. V shed 1 base, J shed 4 bases, and the junction held 5 bases outside the gene matches. The CDR3, as DNA: TGTGCCAGCAGTTTATGGGACAGGCGTTTCTATGGCTACACCTTC. This codes for CASSLWDRRFYGYTF.

V and J are TRBV6-5 and TRBJ1-6; perhaps TRBD1 as D (6 bases). Trimming cost V 6 bases and J 9 bases, with 18 bases left between them. Germline loops: CDR1 MNHEY, CDR2 SVGAGI. The CDR3 has 15 amino acids. DNA of the CDR3: TGTGCCAGCAGCGTCGCGGGGGGGCTTGGTTCACCCCTCCACTTT. Translation: CASSVAGGLGSPLHF.

The J gene is TRBJ1-2, the V gene TRBV5-1; 9 nucleotides line up with TRBD1. The CDR3 totals 19 residues. The germline gives CDR1 SGHRS, CDR2 YFSETQ. V was pared by 4 bases and J by 7 bases, with 23 bases of the junction left unmatched. CDR3 nucleotides: TGCGCCAGCAGCCAGGACCCCCCCGGGACAGGGAACAGCCCTGCTGGCTACACCTTC. Its translation: CASSQDPPGTGNSPAGYTF.

V is TRBV5-4 and J is TRBJ2-5; 8 bases fit TRBD2. Unmatched junction bases numbered 6, after V lost 6 bases and J lost 5 bases. Germline V gene sequence: CDR1 SGHNT, CDR2 YYREEE (reference sequence). The CDR3 has 13 residues. CDR3 nucleotides: TGTGCCAGCACGACCGAGCGGGGGGAGACCCAGTACTTC. Its protein product is CASTTERGETQYF. Full variable domain (outside the CDR3, taken from reference TRBV5-4 and TRBJ2-5): ETGVTQSPTHLIKTRGQQVTLRCSSQSGHNTVSWYQQALGQGPQFIFQYYREEENGRGNFPPRFSGLQFPNYSSELNVNALELDDSALYLCASTTERGETQYFGPGTRLLVL.

The rearrangement links TRBV24-1 to TRBJ1-1; D is undetermined. Trimming stripped 5 bases from V and 0 bases from J, with 12 bases between. CDR3 length equals 15 residues. CDR1 is KGHDR, CDR2 SFDVKD, per germline. CDR3 loop: CATSGAAHLNTEAFF. DNA for the CDR3: TGTGCCACCAGTGGGGCCGCGCACTTGAACACTGAAGCTTTCTTT.

The chain links TRBV20-1 to TRBJ2-7; D is possibly TRBD1 (6 bases). CDR3 length: 11 amino acids. Germline values: CDR1 DFQATT, CDR2 SNEGSKA (reference sequence). CDR3: CRVGGSYEQYF. The CDR3 nucleotides read TGCAGGGTAGGGGGTTCCTACGAGCAGTACTTC.

The CDR3 reads CAHEDRVGGQETQYF. The CDR3 nucleotides read TGTGCCCACGAAGACAGGGTGGGCGGTCAAGAGACCCAGTACTTC. The chain couples TRBV11-1 to TRBJ2-5; 7 bases match TRBD1. Germline V gives CDR1 SGHAT, CDR2 FQDESV (reference sequence). The CDR3 runs 15 residues. V lost 11 bases, J lost 2 bases, and 14 bases stayed unmatched.